This passage covers 25 T cell receptor beta chains from one sample sequenced in a study of CD8+CD57+ T cells in acquired aplastic anemia. According to the study, genomic DNA was the template for TCR beta VDJ and CDR3 profiling. TCRdb re-analysed the reads in MiXCR, keeping a single row per CDR3 protein. The sample holds just over 450,000 distinct CDR3 sequences, about a third seen once. The authors sequenced patients whose flow cytometry had shown CD8+CD57+ cell expansion. Source material: sorted CD4+, CD8+, or CD8+CD57+ T cells (not recorded which) from PBMCs. These receptors all stem from a human donor with aplastic anemia.

This clonotype was counted ten times or more. The gene calls are TRBV20-1 and TRBJ2-7, with TRBD1 as a possible D gene (6 bases). The germline V gene encodes CDR1 DFQATT and CDR2 SNEGSKA (reference sequence). The CDR3 is 11 amino acids. V lost 6 bases, J lost 5 bases, and 11 bases lay in between. In DNA, the CDR3 is TGCAGTGCGAGGCAGGGGCACGAGCAGTACTTC. As protein: CSARQGHEQYF.

J is TRBJ2-5 and V is TRBV20-1, with 8 positions matching TRBD1. Losses at the gene ends were 4 bases for V and 4 bases for J; bases not matched to a gene: 5. The CDR3 is 13 amino acids. The germline CDR1 and CDR2 sequences are DFQATT and SNEGSKA (reference sequence). As DNA, the CDR3 is TGCAGTGCTAAGGGACAGGTGTTAGAGACCCAGTACTTC. Its translation: CSAKGQVLETQYF.

This clonotype came up many times. Here the CDR3 reads CASSDDRDLSEAFF. The CDR3 DNA reads TGCGCCAGCAGCGATGACAGGGATTTATCTGAAGCTTTCTTT. V and J are TRBV10-1 and TRBJ1-1, with TRBD1 matching 7 bases. The CDR3 totals 14 residues. Germline values: CDR1 WNHNN, CDR2 SYGVQD (reference sequence). The V segment lost 6 bases and the J segment 6 bases; nucleotides outside the gene matches: 10.

This clonotype was seen ten or more times. The chain employs TRBV6-2 or TRBV6-3 and TRBJ2-7; no reliable D call. There are 12 residues in the CDR3. V was clipped by 0 bases and J by 3 bases, with 3 bases between them. CDR1 is MNHEY, CDR2 SVGEGT, per germline. CDR3 amino acids: CASSYSIYEQYF. In nucleotides, the CDR3 is TGTGCCAGCAGTTACTCAATCTACGAGCAGTACTTC.

The table lists this clonotype with many counts. The J gene is TRBJ1-2, the V gene TRBV20-1; D gene unclear. Trimming removed 7 bases at V and 4 bases at J, with 16 bases between. CDR1 DFQATT and CDR2 SNEGSKA come from the germline V gene (reference sequence). This CDR3 is 13 amino acids long. CDR3 in DNA: TGCAGTGGACTTTCTGTAGGAACCTATGGCTACACCTTC. Translation gives CSGLSVGTYGYTF.

This chain uses TRBV30 with TRBJ1-2, with TRBD1 matching 7 bases. The germline V gene has CDR1 GTSNPN and CDR2 SVGIG (reference sequence). Germline trimming cut 0 bases from V and 0 bases from J; bases unmatched to any gene: 4. The CDR3 totals 15 residues. CDR3 sequence (DNA): TGTGCCTGGAGTGTAGGGGGCTCGGCTAACTATGGCTACACCTTC. This sequence encodes CAWSVGGSANYGYTF.

This clonotype turned up a few times. The chain uses TRBV19 and TRBJ2-1, with TRBD2 matching over 10 bases. The V gene's germline CDR1 is LNHDA and CDR2 SQIVND (reference sequence). The CDR3 is made up of 14 amino acids. J was trimmed by 4 bases and V by 9 bases; bases with no gene match: 6. The CDR3 protein is CASRGAGGYNEQFF. Here the CDR3 DNA reads TGTGCCAGCCGGGGAGCGGGGGGGTACAATGAGCAGTTCTTC.

CDR3 coding DNA: TGTGCCAGCAGCCAAGTGCCCGATGGGGAGACCCAGTACTTC. This encodes CASSQVPDGETQYF. The gene calls are TRBV3-1 and TRBJ2-5; D gene ambiguous. Germline CDR1 LGHDT, CDR2 YNNKEL (reference sequence). The length of the CDR3 is 14 residues. Trimming removed 1 base from V and 5 bases from J, with 11 bases in between.

This clonotype came up a few times. The chain carries TRBV5-6 and TRBJ2-2; 7 positions match TRBD1. Unmatched junction bases numbered 3, after V lost 1 base and J lost 0 bases. This CDR3 has 16 amino acids. The germline V gene has CDR1 SGHDT and CDR2 YYEEEE. CDR3 nucleotides: TGTGCCAGCAGCTTGATGGGACAGTCGAACACCGGGGAGCTGTTTTTT. Translation gives CASSLMGQSNTGELFF. The whole variable domain, remainder taken from reference TRBV5-6 and TRBJ2-2, is DAGVTQSPTHLIKTRGQQVTLRCSPKSGHDTVSWYQQALGQGPQFIFQYYEEEERQRGNFPDRFSGHQFPNYSSELNVNALLLGDSALYLCASSLMGQSNTGELFFGEGSRLTVL.

V is TRBV20-1 and J is TRBJ2-1; 9 bases agree with TRBD2. Germline CDR1 and CDR2: DFQATT and SNEGSKA (reference sequence). V trimming: 1 base; J trimming: 8 bases; junction bases outside the gene matches: 12. The CDR3 runs to 16 residues. In nucleotides, the CDR3 is TGCAGTGCTAGAGGCCGAAGGGCGGGGGGGTTCCATGAGCAGTTCTTC. Translation: CSARGRRAGGFHEQFF.

This clonotype showed up just a few times. CDR3 bases: TGCGCCAGCAGCCAAGATGGCAGGGAGACTGAAGCTTTCTTT. Amino acid sequence: CASSQDGRETEAFF. The rearrangement uses TRBV4-1 and TRBJ1-1, with D possibly TRBD1 on 5 matching bases. Trimming cost V 0 bases and J 5 bases, with 10 bases left between them. The V gene's germline CDR1 is MGHRA and CDR2 YSYEKL. This CDR3 is 14 amino acids long.

Note on this clonotype: One end of the junction does not line up with germline, which may come from a read error. The rearrangement links TRBV24-1 to TRBJ1-2, with D tentatively TRBD1 (5 bases). Germline V gene sequence: CDR1 KGHDR, CDR2 SFDVKD. This CDR3 comprises 16 residues. The chain's CDR3 is CASSLESALGTYGYTF. For the CDR3, the DNA is TGTGCCAGCAGTTTAGAATCAGCCCTCGGGACCTATGGCTACACCTTC.

A word on this clonotype: This likely comes from a read error, as the CDR3 has no conserved phenylalanine or tryptophan at its end. The limits of the CDR3 on the DNA are not certain, so only TCRdb's listed CDR3 is given. This chain uses TRBV29-1 with TRBJ1-4; TRBD1, as called in the table, went unchecked against the DNA. CDR1 and CDR2 from the germline V gene are SQVTM and ANQGSEA. The CDR3 sequence runs 8 residues, both termini included. CDR3 in amino acids: CSVGVGGI.

This clonotype has at least ten counts. The CDR3 region has the DNA TGTGCCAGTAGCGGGACAGGGGGTAATGGCTACACCTTC. Translation gives CASSGTGGNGYTF. This chain uses TRBV19 with TRBJ1-2, with 11 bases fitting TRBD1. This CDR3 comprises 13 residues. Trimming removed 6 bases from V and 6 bases from J; junction bases left unmatched: 3. Germline V gene sequence: CDR1 LNHDA, CDR2 SQIVND (reference sequence).

There are many counts of this clonotype. The chain is built from TRBV19 and TRBJ1-6; TRBD1 matches at 7 bases. The CDR3 totals 13 residues. J was trimmed by 7 bases and V by 8 bases; bases with no gene match: 5. Germline CDR1 is LNHDA and CDR2 is SQIVND (reference sequence). CDR3 sequence: CASGDSRNSPLHF. CDR3 in DNA: TGTGCCAGTGGGGACAGCAGAAATTCACCCCTCCACTTT.

This clonotype was detected many times. This CDR3 is CASSIPGNTEAFF. The CDR3, as DNA: TGTGCCAGTAGTATCCCAGGGAACACTGAAGCTTTCTTT. This rearrangement joins TRBV19 to TRBJ1-1, with D hard to call. Trimming shortened V by 3 bases and J by 1 base, and 6 bases separated the two germline ends. CDR3 length: 13 residues. Germline CDR1 and CDR2: LNHDA and SQIVND (reference sequence).

This clonotype was seen a few times. The chain links TRBV19 to TRBJ2-1, with D hard to call. V was clipped by 1 base and J by 9 bases, with 10 bases between them. The CDR3 has 13 residues. CDR1 is LNHDA, CDR2 SQIVND, per germline (reference sequence). CDR3 in amino acids: CASSIGPAGEQFF. CDR3 DNA: TGTGCCAGTAGTATAGGTCCGGCCGGTGAGCAGTTCTTC.

The V gene is TRBV9, the J gene TRBJ2-2; 9 bases fit TRBD1. J gave up 5 bases and V 4 bases, and 6 bases lay outside the gene matches. CDR1 SGDLS and CDR2 YYNGEE come from the germline V gene. This CDR3 contains 15 residues. The CDR3 coding sequence is TGTGCCAGCAGCCCCCCGGGACAGGGAACCGGGGAGCTGTTTTTT. Translated, it gives CASSPPGQGTGELFF.

This clonotype was observed at least ten times. The chain joins TRBV2 to TRBJ2-7, with 8 bases identical to TRBD1. CDR1 and CDR2 (germline): SNHLY, FYNNEI. This CDR3 region has 14 residues. J lost 0 bases, V lost 6 bases, and 4 bases had no gene match. CDR3 sequence (DNA): TGTGCCAGCAGCAGACAGGGGCCCTCCTACGAGCAGTACTTC. This encodes CASSRQGPSYEQYF.

This clonotype was counted between two and nine times. J is TRBJ2-5 and V is TRBV20-1, with D possibly being TRBD1 (6 bases). V dropped 2 bases and J dropped 5 bases, with 15 bases sitting between them. The CDR3 extends over 14 amino acids. CDR1 DFQATT and CDR2 SNEGSKA come from the germline V gene (reference sequence). The CDR3 bases are TGCAGTGCTAGATTTCGGACAGTTAGGGAGACCCAGTACTTC. Residues: CSARFRTVRETQYF.

The rearrangement uses TRBV10-3 and TRBJ1-2; unclear D gene. The length of the CDR3 is 13 residues. V was trimmed by 7 bases and J by 5 bases, leaving 14 bases between them. Germline assignment: CDR1 ENHRY and CDR2 SYGVKD. The CDR3 DNA reads as TGTGCCATCACCAGAGACGGACCGTATGGCTACACCTTC. This gives the protein CAITRDGPYGYTF.

This clonotype was recorded at least ten times. The chain joins TRBV2 to TRBJ1-4, with D possibly matching TRBD1 (5 bases). The V gene lost 2 bases and the J gene lost 11 bases, with 18 bases spanning the gap. The length of the CDR3 is 15 residues. Germline CDR1 reads SNHLY; CDR2 reads FYNNEI. CDR3 in DNA: TGTGCCAGCAGTGAATTTCCCGACAGTTCGTCGAAACTGTTTTTT. Translating gives CASSEFPDSSSKLFF.

This clonotype was observed at least ten times. This rearrangement joins TRBV2 to TRBJ2-1, with TRBD2 matching 11 bases. This CDR3 region has 14 residues. The V segment lost 6 bases and the J segment 8 bases; nucleotides outside the gene matches: 6. CDR1 and CDR2 (germline): SNHLY, FYNNEI. The DNA for the CDR3 is TGTGCCAGCAGGAAGACTAGCGGGGTAGATGAGCAGTTCTTC. Translation gives CASRKTSGVDEQFF.

This clonotype was found once. The chain combines TRBV19 with TRBJ2-7; D call uncertain. The CDR3 sequence is 14 residues long. V lost 5 bases and J 4 bases, leaving 15 bases between the germline ends. Per germline, CDR1 LNHDA and CDR2 SQIVND (reference sequence). CDR3 DNA sequence: TGTGCCAGTAGTCCCCGGGTGGGAAAATACGAGCAGTACTTC. Translated: CASSPRVGKYEQYF.

This clonotype was picked up many times. The chain links TRBV5-1 to TRBJ2-7, with a tentative D call TRBD2 (6 bases). CDR3 length: 13 amino acids. Trimming took off 0 bases at V and 6 bases at J, with 10 bases between the two ends. CDR1 SGHRS and CDR2 YFSETQ come from the germline V gene. The CDR3 loop reads CASSLGREREQYF. The CDR3 DNA follows: TGCGCCAGCAGCTTGGGGCGGGAACGCGAGCAGTACTTC.